The 26 T cell receptor beta chains given below trace back to one sample, sequenced in a study of shared clonotypes between healthy human individuals (TCRdb year 2020). The library was obtained by the immunoSEQ multiplex PCR assay. TCRdb holds this immuneACCESS table with in-frame rearrangements only. Some clones are missing; in checked studies, unresolved V genes explain under half, and the rest has no known cause. The sample has about 1.1 million clones on record, about 84% of them singletons. Approximately 0.56% of the sample lies in the top ten. The sequencing input was memory CD4+ T cells from PBMCs. What this sample's cell subset or site label stands for: CD45RA-negative fraction. The receptors here all came from a man aged 18 to 35 in good health. Some clones in this sample may be carry-over from other donors' samples.

This clone was counted a single time. J is TRBJ2-2 and V is TRBV5-1; 7 nucleotides agree with TRBD1. V lost 5 bases, J lost 4 bases, and 11 bases stayed unmatched. CDR1 SGHRS and CDR2 YFSETQ come from the germline V gene. The CDR3 length is 16 residues. The CDR3 loop is CASRSPTGVRTGELFF. In DNA, the CDR3 is TGCGCCAGCAGATCCCCCACAGGGGTACGCACCGGGGAGCTGTTTTTT. The complete variable domain, with remaining parts taken from reference TRBV5-1 and TRBJ2-2, reads KAGVTQTPRYLIKTRGQQVTLSCSPISGHRSVSWYQQTPGQGLQFLFEYFSETQRNKGNFPGRFSGRQFSNSRSEMNVSTLELGDSALYLCASRSPTGVRTGELFFGEGSRLTVL.

The V call is TRBV2, the J call TRBJ2-7; D call uncertain. The V and J ends lost 7 bases and 2 bases respectively, with 12 bases between them. In germline, CDR1 is SNHLY, CDR2 FYNNEI. This CDR3 has 13 amino acids. CDR3 sequence reads: CASIASYTYEQYF. DNA of the CDR3: TGTGCCAGCATAGCAAGTTATACCTACGAGCAGTACTTC.

The chain has TRBV15 and TRBJ2-1, with D perhaps matching TRBD1 or TRBD2 (5 bases each). V lost 0 bases and J 9 bases, leaving 15 bases between the germline ends. Germline V gene data show CDR1 as LNHNV and CDR2 as YYDKDF (reference sequence). There are 15 residues in the CDR3. The CDR3 nucleotides read TGTGCCACCAGCAGAGATTTGGGGACGAGGGGTGAGCAGTTCTTC. Residues: CATSRDLGTRGEQFF.

This chain uses TRBV18 with TRBJ2-6; TRBD2 might be the D (5 bases). Germline CDR1 reads KGHSH; CDR2 reads LQKENI. V gave up 3 bases and J gave up 4 bases, with 16 bases separating them. The CDR3 extends over 17 amino acids. The CDR3 nucleotides are TGTGCCAGCTCACCCGCGGGTCCAACGGCAGGGGCCAACGTCCTGACTTTC. As protein: CASSPAGPTAGANVLTF. Looking up the rest from reference TRBV18 and TRBJ2-6 gives the full variable domain: NAGVMQNPRHLVRRRGQEARLRCSPMKGHSHVYWYRQLPEEGLKFMVYLQKENIIDESGMPKERFSAEFPKEGPSILRIQQVVRGDSAAYFCASSPAGPTAGANVLTFGAGSRLTVL.

The gene calls are TRBV10-1 and TRBJ2-3; 10 bases are a match to TRBD2. CDR1 WNHNN and CDR2 SYGVQD come from the germline V gene (reference sequence). CDR3 length: 15 amino acids. J lost 0 bases, V lost 5 bases, and 2 bases had no gene match. The CDR3 region is CASSQAGGSTDTQYF. In DNA form, the CDR3 reads TGCGCCAGCAGTCAAGCGGGAGGGAGCACAGATACGCAGTATTTT.

The chain employs TRBV6-1 and TRBJ1-4, with TRBD1 matching 8 bases. The V segment lost 4 bases and the J segment 3 bases; nucleotides outside the gene matches: 1. The germline CDR1 and CDR2 sequences are MNHNS and SASEGT. The CDR3 is made up of 14 amino acids. The CDR3 spells CASSGRGPNEKLFF. The CDR3 DNA sequence: TGTGCCAGCAGTGGCAGGGGGCCTAATGAAAAACTGTTTTTT.

For the CDR3, the DNA is TGTGCCAGCAGCGCACAGGGTTCCGACCATAAAAAACTGTTTTTT. As protein: CASSAQGSDHKKLFF. J is TRBJ1-4 and V is TRBV7-9, with a weak D call TRBD1 (6 bases). The germline gives CDR1 SEHNR, CDR2 FQNEAQ (reference sequence). The ends were cut back, 5 bases at V and 9 bases at J, with 19 bases in the middle. This CDR3 is built from 15 residues. Full variable domain (missing parts from reference TRBV7-9 and TRBJ1-4): DTGVSQNPRHKITKRGQNVTFRCDPISEHNRLYWYRQTLGQGPEFLTYFQNEAQLEKSRLLSDRFSAERPKGSFSTLEIQRTEQGDSAMYLCASSAQGSDHKKLFFGSGTQLSVL.

The CDR3 is CASSLDSGTGGRGYTF. In DNA form, the CDR3 reads TGTGCCAGCAGCCTAGATTCCGGGACAGGGGGCCGGGGCTACACCTTC. The chain joins TRBV7-2 to TRBJ1-2; 12 bases line up with TRBD1. Germline loops: CDR1 SGHTA, CDR2 FQGNSA. After removal of 5 bases from V and 8 bases from J, the junction contained 12 bases not matched to a gene. The CDR3 covers 16 residues.

The chain combines TRBV28 with TRBJ1-1; tentatively, D is TRBD1 (5 bases). Germline CDR1 is MDHEN and CDR2 is SYDVKM. Trimming stripped 5 bases from V and 4 bases from J, with 17 bases between. This CDR3 has 15 residues. The CDR3 reads CASSPTLRGGTEAFF. CDR3 nucleotide sequence: TGTGCCAGCAGTCCCACACTCCGGGGCGGCACTGAAGCTTTCTTT.

The V gene is TRBV7-2, the J gene TRBJ1-3; 7 nucleotides agree with TRBD1. Trimming at V came to 7 bases and at J to 4 bases, leaving 10 bases not matched to a gene. CDR1 and CDR2 from the germline V gene are SGHTA and FQGNSA. The CDR3 length is 15 residues. This CDR3 is CASINYPTGGNTIYF. The CDR3 nucleotides are TGTGCCAGCATCAATTATCCGACAGGGGGAAACACCATATATTTT.

J is TRBJ2-3 and V is TRBV15; 11 bases map to TRBD2. Germline CDR1 is LNHNV and CDR2 is YYDKDF (reference sequence). This CDR3 comprises 14 residues. V shed 4 bases and J 6 bases; nucleotides not matched to a gene: 3. DNA for the CDR3: TGTGCCACCAGCATTAGCGGGAGGGGGGATACGCAGTATTTT. Translation gives CATSISGRGDTQYF.

J is TRBJ2-3 and V is TRBV18, with D possibly matching TRBD2 (5 bases). Trimming shortened V by 0 bases and J by 1 base, and 8 bases separated the two germline ends. This CDR3 spans 15 amino acids. The V gene's germline CDR1 is KGHSH and CDR2 LQKENI. CDR3 sequence: CASSPPGVGTDTQYF. The CDR3 region has the DNA TGTGCCAGCTCACCACCGGGAGTGGGCACAGATACGCAGTATTTT.

V and J are TRBV10-3 and TRBJ2-5; 10 nucleotides match TRBD1. The V segment lost 6 bases and the J segment 4 bases; nucleotides outside the gene matches: 5. The CDR3 runs to 14 residues. CDR1 is ENHRY and CDR2 is SYGVKD in the germline V gene. The CDR3 DNA sequence: TGTGCCATCAGCCGACAGGGGGCTCGAGAGACCCAGTACTTC. It translates to CAISRQGARETQYF.

This chain joins TRBV4-1 and TRBJ2-7; no clear D. Between the trimmed V and J ends, which lost 1 base and 0 bases, there was a span of 10 bases. The CDR3 sequence is 15 residues long. CDR1 MGHRA and CDR2 YSYEKL come from the germline V gene. The CDR3 is CASSQVVLVSYEQYF. The CDR3 region has the DNA TGCGCCAGCAGCCAAGTTGTTCTAGTCTCCTACGAGCAGTACTTC.

The rearrangement uses TRBV27 and TRBJ2-2; 8 nucleotides match TRBD1. With V trimmed by 5 bases and J by 5 bases, 4 bases remained unmatched. The CDR3 contains 14 residues. Germline CDR1 and CDR2: MNHEY and SMNVEV (reference sequence). CDR3 in amino acids: CASSPDRGTGELFF. CDR3 DNA: TGTGCCAGCAGTCCCGACAGGGGTACCGGGGAGCTGTTTTTT.

The chain uses TRBV28 and TRBJ1-3; no firm D call. This CDR3 is built from 14 residues. V was cut by 8 bases and J by 4 bases, with 15 bases left in between. From germline, CDR1 is MDHEN and CDR2 SYDVKM. CDR3 sequence: CASLGIGIGNTIYF. CDR3 nucleotides: TGTGCCAGCCTCGGCATAGGGATAGGAAACACCATATATTTT. The variable domain in full, completed from reference TRBV28 and TRBJ1-3, reads DVKVTQSSRYLVKRTGEKVFLECVQDMDHENMFWYRQDPGLGLRLIYFSYDVKMKEKGDIPEGYSVSREKKERFSLILESASTNQTSMYLCASLGIGIGNTIYFGEGSWLTVV.

The count of this clone is one. The germline gene is not matched at one end of the junction; a read error may be the cause. J is TRBJ2-7 and V is TRBV30; the D gene is possibly TRBD2 (5 bases). There are 12 residues in the CDR3. The germline gives CDR1 GTSNPN, CDR2 SVGIG (reference sequence). Written as DNA, the CDR3 is TGTGCCTGGACCGAGGGCTCCCACGAGCAGTACTTC. Protein product: CAWTEGSHEQYF.

V usage is TRBV28 and J usage is TRBJ2-3; the D is unclear. The germline V and J ends were trimmed by 5 bases and 6 bases, with 21 bases remaining between them. CDR1 and CDR2 from the germline V gene are MDHEN and SYDVKM. The CDR3 totals 16 residues. As DNA, the CDR3 is TGTGCCAGCAGTCCATTAATTAGACCGGCGAAGGATACGCAGTATTTT. Translated, it gives CASSPLIRPAKDTQYF.

The chain couples TRBV7-2 to TRBJ2-1; 16 bases are a match to TRBD2. This CDR3 spans 17 amino acids. V shed 0 bases and J 9 bases; nucleotides not matched to a gene: 5. The V gene's germline CDR1 is SGHTA and CDR2 FQGNSA. CDR3 nucleotides: TGTGCCAGCAGCTTAGCGTGGGGGACTAGCGGGAGGGCTGAGCAGTTCTTC. Amino acid sequence: CASSLAWGTSGRAEQFF.

The chain links TRBV25-1 to TRBJ1-2; D possibly corresponds to TRBD1 (6 bases). The CDR3 contains 13 residues. Trimming took 5 bases from V and 2 from J, leaving 9 bases between them. Germline-derived CDR1 and CDR2 are MGHDK and SYGVNS. CDR3 amino acids: CASSTGLNYGYTF. The CDR3 nucleotides are TGTGCCAGCAGTACAGGGTTGAACTATGGCTACACCTTC.

This chain uses TRBV18 with TRBJ2-7; either TRBD1 or TRBD2 may supply D (5 bases each). The V and J ends lost 3 bases and 7 bases respectively, with 22 bases between them. The CDR3 loop spans 16 amino acids. Germline V gene lookup returns CDR1 KGHSH and CDR2 LQKENI. The CDR3 spells CASSPSVRDPWGEQYF. As DNA, the CDR3 is TGTGCCAGCTCACCGTCCGTACGGGACCCTTGGGGTGAGCAGTACTTC.

For the CDR3, the DNA is TGTGCCAGCAGTTTCGCTTCAAGCGGGAGGGATGCATGGGCCCAGTACTTC. It codes for CASSFASSGRDAWAQYF. The rearrangement links TRBV28 to TRBJ2-5, with 10 positions matching TRBD2. CDR1 and CDR2 from the germline V gene are MDHEN and SYDVKM. The CDR3 has 17 amino acids. V gave up 3 bases and J gave up 9 bases; unmatched junction bases: 16.

With respect to this clone: At one end, the junction sequence differs from germline, possibly due to a read error. The genes are TRBV6-5 and TRBJ1-1, with D possibly matching TRBD1 (6 bases). The CDR3 spans 16 residues. CDR1 MNHEY and CDR2 SVGAGI come from the germline V gene. The CDR3 DNA reads as TGTGCCAGCATTTACAGGGAGTTCGCTATGAACACTGAAGCTTTCTTT. Translated, it gives CASIYREFAMNTEAFF.

The chain links TRBV15 to TRBJ1-5; a possible D gene is TRBD1 (5 bases). The V and J ends lost 1 base and 3 bases respectively, with 7 bases between them. Germline-derived CDR1 and CDR2 are LNHNV and YYDKDF (reference sequence). The CDR3 runs 14 residues. CDR3 sequence: CATSRVTVNQPQHF. CDR3 nucleotides: TGTGCCACCAGCAGAGTGACAGTCAATCAGCCCCAGCATTTT.

This chain joins TRBV30 and TRBJ2-7; 7 bases align to TRBD2. The CDR3 sequence is 13 residues long. Germline values: CDR1 GTSNPN, CDR2 SVGIG (reference sequence). The junction had 6 bases not matched to a gene; V was cut back by 3 bases and J by 4 bases. The CDR3 here is CAWRGGNGYEQYF. DNA for the CDR3: TGTGCCTGGAGGGGAGGGAATGGTTACGAGCAGTACTTC.

This clone has ten or more counts. The chain uses TRBV29-1 and TRBJ1-1; 7 bases fit TRBD1. Germline V gives CDR1 SQVTM, CDR2 ANQGSEA. This CDR3 has 15 residues. Trimming removed 4 bases from V and 0 bases from J; junction bases left unmatched: 8. The CDR3 region is CSVAGGWGMNTEAFF. CDR3 DNA: TGCAGCGTTGCAGGGGGTTGGGGAATGAACACTGAAGCTTTCTTT.